This TCR beta chain emerged from a study of blood T cell repertoires in COVID-19. Overall study context: Acute and convalescent COVID-19 samples came from the United States, Italy and Spain. T cells, B-cell-depleted T cells, or PBMCs provided the cDNA or gDNA that served as material.

Per the original methods: Reference gene primers were amplified, and this amplification served to estimate nucleated cell counts. Data came from immunoSEQ multiplex PCR; TCRdb stores just in-frame clones and leaves some out. The V and J calls and clone size come from that table; D and trimming were worked out from the DNA. In the table there are 250,000 to 300,000 clones, approximately 90% of which are singletons. This clone appeared once. The CDR3 has 16 residues. The germline V and J ends were trimmed by 0 bases and 4 bases, with 16 bases remaining between them. In germline, CDR1 is MNHEY, CDR2 SMNVEV (reference sequence). Clinical history as reported by participants underpinned cohort assignment.

The V call is TRBV27, the J call TRBJ2-7; D possibly corresponds to TRBD2 (5 bases). The receptor was isolated from a woman between 55 and 75 years old in a cohort exposed to, infected with or recovered from COVID-19 (not recorded which). The sequencing sample was made of PBMCs or T cells enriched from blood (not recorded which). The CDR3 nucleotides are TGTGCCAGCAGTTTATCAGCGGTAAGGTCCGCTTACGAGCAGTACTTC. As protein: CASSLSAVRSAYEQYF.